The 29 T cell receptor beta chains below all came from one sample that was sequenced in a study of T cell repertoires in cytomegalovirus infection. In TCRdb, the reads were re-called with MiXCR into one record per CDR3 protein. The sample includes a few hundred thousand distinct CDR3 sequences, 12% to 15% of them seen just once. Sequenced input: PBMCs. The source is a human donor in good health (CMV status not recorded). Some clones in this sample may be carry-over from other donors' samples.

This clonotype came up a few times. The rearrangement joins TRBV7-9 to TRBJ1-4; TRBD1 might be the D (6 bases). V was pared by 5 bases and J by 15 bases, with 22 bases between. CDR1 is SEHNR, CDR2 FQNEAQ, per germline (reference sequence). This CDR3 is built from 14 residues. The CDR3 nucleotides are TGTGCCAGCAGCCCGCGGAAGGGGGGCGATCGGGTGTTTTTT. Translated: CASSPRKGGDRVFF.

In this sample, this clonotype turned up many times. The genes are TRBV28 and TRBJ1-5; 8 nucleotides match TRBD1. Per germline, CDR1 MDHEN and CDR2 SYDVKM. Trimming at V came to 6 bases and at J to 4 bases, leaving 8 bases not matched to a gene. CDR3 length: 15 residues. CDR3 nucleotides: TGTGCCAGCAGCAACGGACAGGGAGGGAATCAGCCCCAGCATTTT. As protein: CASSNGQGGNQPQHF.

Ten or more counts support this clonotype. This rearrangement joins TRBV4-3 to TRBJ2-7; 7 nucleotides line up with TRBD1. The germline gives CDR1 LGHNA, CDR2 YSLEER. The CDR3 runs 16 residues. The trim removed 1 base at V and 0 bases at J, leaving 6 bases unmatched. CDR3 coding DNA: TGCGCCAGCAGCCAAGCCCCCGGGGACAGCTCCTACGAGCAGTACTTC. As protein: CASSQAPGDSSYEQYF.

The chain combines TRBV27 with TRBJ1-1, with a possible D match to TRBD1 (6 bases). Trimming pared 8 bases from V and 8 bases from J, leaving 15 bases between. This CDR3 contains 12 residues. CDR1 is MNHEY and CDR2 is SMNVEV in the germline V gene (reference sequence). DNA for the CDR3: TGTGCCAGCGGACCGGGACACTTCGAAGCTTTCTTT. Its translation is CASGPGHFEAFF.

This clonotype occurred a few times. The rearrangement uses TRBV20-1 and TRBJ2-3, with TRBD2 identical over 9 bases. Looked up from germline, CDR1 is DFQATT and CDR2 is SNEGSKA (reference sequence). CDR3 length equals 15 residues. J gave up 0 bases and V 5 bases, and 6 bases lay outside the gene matches. This CDR3 reads CSAPRTSVSTDTQYF. The CDR3 DNA reads as TGCAGTGCTCCCCGGACTAGCGTTAGCACAGATACGCAGTATTTT.

This clonotype was recorded many times. This chain links TRBV7-3 with TRBJ2-5; D is undetermined. The germline CDR1 and CDR2 sequences are SGHTA and FQGTGA. CDR3 size: 13 residues. Deletions cut 4 bases from V and 5 bases from J, with 11 bases between. CDR3 in DNA: TGTGCCAGCAGCTCAACCACCCGCGAGACCCAGTACTTC. Residues: CASSSTTRETQYF.

The V call is TRBV29-1, the J call TRBJ2-5; no clear D. From germline, CDR1 is SQVTM and CDR2 ANQGSEA. The CDR3 sequence is 12 residues long. V lost 4 bases and J lost 1, with 7 bases in between. CDR3 loop: CSVVRLQETQYF. CDR3 nucleotides: TGCAGCGTTGTCCGCCTCCAAGAGACCCAGTACTTC.

The V call is TRBV11-2, the J call TRBJ2-7; D might be TRBD1 (6 bases). The CDR3 runs 16 residues. The germline V gene encodes CDR1 SGHAT and CDR2 FQNNGV. The ends were cut back, 1 base at V and 4 bases at J, with 17 bases in the middle. The DNA of the CDR3 is TGTGCCAGCAGCTTAGTCGCCCTGGCCAGGGGTTACGAGCAGTACTTC. Protein product: CASSLVALARGYEQYF.

This clonotype was detected ten times or more. The chain links TRBV7-8 to TRBJ2-4, with D hard to call. CDR3 length: 15 residues. V lost 1 base, J lost 1 base, and 8 bases lay in between. Per the germline V gene, CDR1 is SGHVS and CDR2 is FQNEAQ. CDR3 sequence: CASSLVVGAKNIQYF. DNA of the CDR3: TGTGCCAGCAGCTTAGTAGTCGGGGCCAAAAACATTCAGTACTTC. Together with reference TRBV7-8 and TRBJ2-4, the CDR3 gives the full variable domain: GAGVSQSPRYKVAKRGQDVALRCDPISGHVSLFWYQQALGQGPEFLTYFQNEAQLDKSGLPSDRFFAERPEGSVSTLKIQRTQQEDSAVYLCASSLVVGAKNIQYFGAGTRLSVL.

This rearrangement joins TRBV20-1 to TRBJ2-5, with TRBD2 as a possible D gene (7 bases). The V and J ends lost 3 bases and 5 bases respectively, with 19 bases between them. This CDR3 region has 15 residues. Germline V gene sequence: CDR1 DFQATT, CDR2 SNEGSKA (reference sequence). In DNA, the CDR3 is TGCAGTGCTAGTGACCCCGGGGGGCGCTGGGAGACCCAGTACTTC. Residues: CSASDPGGRWETQYF.

This clonotype was seen only a few times. V is TRBV5-6 and J is TRBJ1-1; TRBD1 might be the D (5 bases). The CDR3 has 15 amino acids. Germline V lookup: CDR1 SGHDT, CDR2 YYEEEE. Between the trimmed V and J ends, which lost 0 bases and 0 bases, there was a span of 9 bases. The CDR3 nucleotides are TGTGCCAGCAGCTTGGCAGGGCAGATGAACACTGAAGCTTTCTTT. The encoded protein is CASSLAGQMNTEAFF.

The rearrangement joins TRBV19 to TRBJ1-2, with 8 bases that match TRBD1. Per the germline V gene, CDR1 is LNHDA and CDR2 is SQIVND (reference sequence). The CDR3 has 14 residues. V trimming: 5 bases; J trimming: 4 bases; junction bases outside the gene matches: 6. The CDR3 DNA reads as TGTGCCAGTAGTTCGGCAGGGGGCGTCTATGGCTACACCTTC. This sequence encodes CASSSAGGVYGYTF.

In its sample, this clonotype was seen many times. CDR3 loop: CASRRNLGEAFF. Written as DNA, the CDR3 is TGTGCCAGCAGGCGCAACCTGGGGGAAGCTTTCTTT. The genes are TRBV6-2 or TRBV6-3 and TRBJ1-1; D not certain. The CDR3 contains 12 residues. Trimming left V 6 bases short and J 8 bases short, with 13 bases between. The germline V gene encodes CDR1 MNHEY and CDR2 SVGEGT.

The chain uses TRBV6-6 and TRBJ2-5, with TRBD2 matching 13 bases. CDR1 is MNHNY, CDR2 SVGAGI, per germline (reference sequence). The CDR3 contains 18 residues. J was trimmed by 5 bases and V by 6 bases; bases with no gene match: 15. The CDR3 reads CASSPGLAGATSWETQYF. CDR3 in DNA: TGTGCCAGCAGCCCCGGACTAGCGGGAGCAACCTCCTGGGAGACCCAGTACTTC.

This clonotype was counted many times. V and J are TRBV7-8 and TRBJ2-3; tentative D call: TRBD1 (6 bases). Germline V gene data show CDR1 as SGHVS and CDR2 as FQNEAQ. Trimming left V 2 bases short and J 2 bases short, with 14 bases between. This CDR3 is built from 16 residues. The CDR3 spells CASSLFTQGNTDTQYF. As DNA, the CDR3 is TGTGCCAGCAGCTTATTTACACAGGGAAACACAGATACGCAGTATTTT.

The chain couples TRBV28 to TRBJ2-7; D gene unclear. V was cut by 6 bases and J by 6 bases, with 12 bases left in between. The germline V gene has CDR1 MDHEN and CDR2 SYDVKM. This CDR3 has 12 amino acids. Here the CDR3 DNA reads TGTGCCAGCAGAACTCTTCTGGGCGAGCAGTACTTC. This translates into CASRTLLGEQYF.

The J gene is TRBJ2-1, the V gene TRBV27; the D is unclear. V was pared by 10 bases and J by 7 bases, with 11 bases between. CDR1 and CDR2 (germline): MNHEY, SMNVEV (reference sequence). The CDR3 contains 11 residues. The DNA of the CDR3 is TGTGCCATAAAAAGGAATAATGAGCAGTTCTTC. Translating gives CAIKRNNEQFF.

The V and J genes are TRBV7-9 and TRBJ1-3; 8 positions match TRBD1. V was pared by 5 bases and J by 0 bases, with 12 bases of the junction left unmatched. Germline V lookup: CDR1 SEHNR, CDR2 FQNEAQ (reference sequence). This CDR3 comprises 18 residues. The CDR3 loop is CASSRTGKPTHSGNTIYF. Here the CDR3 DNA reads TGTGCCAGCAGCCGGACAGGGAAACCAACTCACTCTGGAAACACCATATATTTT.

The chain has TRBV10-2 and TRBJ2-5; 8 bases map to TRBD2. With V trimmed by 2 bases and J by 5 bases, 4 bases remained unmatched. Germline-derived CDR1 and CDR2 are WSHSY and SAAADI. This CDR3 is built from 14 residues. The CDR3 is CASSEIIAGETQYF. As DNA, the CDR3 is TGCGCCAGCAGTGAGATAATAGCGGGGGAGACCCAGTACTTC.

This chain joins TRBV4-1 and TRBJ2-2; D ambiguous. The CDR3 is 13 amino acids. V was cut by 4 bases and J by 4 bases, with 7 bases left in between. CDR1 MGHRA and CDR2 YSYEKL come from the germline V gene. CDR3 nucleotides: TGCGCCAGCAGCCCCGCGTTCACCGGGGAGCTGTTTTTT. Encoded protein: CASSPAFTGELFF.

This clonotype was seen at least ten times. The chain recombines TRBV7-2 with TRBJ2-3; 10 bases fit TRBD2. Germline V lookup: CDR1 SGHTA, CDR2 FQGNSA. The CDR3 sequence is 15 residues long. After removal of 3 bases from V and 5 bases from J, the junction contained 5 bases not matched to a gene. CDR3 nucleotides: TGTGCCAGCAGCTTCTTAGCGGGAGGAGTAGATACGCAGTATTTT. This translates into CASSFLAGGVDTQYF.

This clonotype has at least ten counts. V and J are TRBV7-9 and TRBJ2-7, with D uncertain. Germline V lookup: CDR1 SEHNR, CDR2 FQNEAQ (reference sequence). The CDR3 covers 13 residues. Trimming removed 6 bases from V and 3 bases from J, with 12 bases in between. DNA for the CDR3: TGTGCCAGCAGACCCTCCGCTAACTACGAGCAGTACTTC. Translated: CASRPSANYEQYF.

Comment on this clonotype: This may arise from a read error, as a much more abundant clone is one base away. J is TRBJ2-3 and V is TRBV6-6; D not resolved. CDR1 and CDR2 (germline): MNHNY, SVGAGI (reference sequence). This CDR3 region has 19 residues. The CDR3 spells CASSYSLDPRKDPTVTQYF. The CDR3 region has the DNA TGTGCCAGCAGTTACTCGTTGGACCCCAGGAAGGACCCCACAGTTACGCAGTATTTT.

This clonotype appeared many times. This may come from a read error, since a much larger clone is one base off. The rearrangement uses TRBV2 and TRBJ2-7; a possible D gene is TRBD2 (5 bases). Germline-derived CDR1 and CDR2 are SNHLY and FYNNEI. The V gene lost 6 bases and the J gene lost 4 bases, with 7 bases spanning the gap. The CDR3 extends over 11 amino acids. CDR3 coding DNA: TGTGCCAGCAGCGTAGCGTACGAGCAGTACTTC. This codes for CASSVAYEQYF.

The rearrangement joins TRBV6-2 or TRBV6-3 to TRBJ2-7, with TRBD2 matching 7 bases. CDR1 is MNHEY, CDR2 SVGEGT, per germline. V gave up 6 bases and J gave up 4 bases; unmatched junction bases: 12. The CDR3 is 15 amino acids. CDR3 DNA: TGTGCCAGCAGACAACAGAGCGGGGTTAGGTACGAGCAGTACTTC. The encoded protein is CASRQQSGVRYEQYF.

This clonotype was observed at least ten times. The chain uses TRBV12-3 or TRBV12-4 and TRBJ1-1; weak D call: TRBD1 (5 bases). There are 13 residues in the CDR3. The V gene lost 5 bases and the J gene lost 5 bases, with 12 bases spanning the gap. The CDR3 nucleotides read TGTGCCAGCAGTCCGGGGGGTAGGACTGAAGCTTTCTTT. This sequence encodes CASSPGGRTEAFF.

This clonotype was recorded many times. The chain recombines TRBV6-2 or TRBV6-3 with TRBJ2-1; no clear D. Trimming pared 2 bases from V and 4 bases from J, leaving 18 bases between. Germline CDR1 and CDR2: MNHEY and SVGEGT. The CDR3 consists of 17 residues. The DNA for the CDR3 is TGTGCCAGCAGTTACAGCGAAAAGCTCTCACTTTACAATGAGCAGTTCTTC. Its protein product is CASSYSEKLSLYNEQFF.

This clonotype was detected many times. The rearrangement joins TRBV6-2 or TRBV6-3 to TRBJ2-7; 7 bases line up with TRBD1. Trimming removed 4 bases from V and 2 bases from J; junction bases left unmatched: 8. This CDR3 has 15 amino acids. Germline V gene lookup returns CDR1 MNHEY and CDR2 SVGEGT. The CDR3 here is CASSSTGIDAYEQYF. DNA for the CDR3: TGTGCCAGCAGTTCGACAGGGATTGATGCCTACGAGCAGTACTTC.

This clonotype was seen more than once but under ten times. The genes are TRBV20-1 and TRBJ2-1; 8 nucleotides match TRBD2. There are 14 residues in the CDR3. The germline V gene encodes CDR1 DFQATT and CDR2 SNEGSKA (reference sequence). Unmatched junction bases numbered 10, after V lost 2 bases and J lost 10 bases. The CDR3, as DNA: TGCAGTGCTAGACATTCGGGAGGGCCCGGAGAGCAGTTCTTC. Its translation: CSARHSGGPGEQFF.